Included here is one TCR beta chain sequence, with context. Trimming cost V 4 bases and J 3 bases; bases outside gene matches: 5. There are 14 residues in the CDR3. Germline V CDR1 and CDR2: KGHSH, LQKENI. The method was immunoSEQ multiplex PCR; TCRdb's version includes in-frame clones alone and lacks a portion of them. The table lists roughly 60,000 clones, about 93% of them singletons. These data originate in a study of graft-versus-host responses after intestinal transplantation. Study overall: Transplant recipients had multivisceral, liver-intestinal, or isolated intestinal grafts.

The origin of this receptor is a human patient who received an intestinal transplant, so some T cells may come from the graft donor. The specimen comprised PBMCs, sampled approximately 120 days after intestinal transplantation. This chain connects TRBV18 to TRBJ2-7; 8 bases map to TRBD1. The CDR3 loop is CASSQTGQGYEQYF. Here the CDR3 DNA reads TGTGCCAGCTCACAGACTGGACAGGGCTACGAGCAGTACTTC.